The next 20 T cell receptor beta chains were all read from a single sample in a study of T cells in narcolepsy. Here immunoSEQ multiplex PCR was the method, and the copy in TCRdb shows in-frame clones only, minus some. The table includes approximately 38,000 clones, 75% to 90% detected once. The source material was CD45RA- memory CD4+ T cells from PBMCs. These receptors all stem from a human donor with narcolepsy.

J is TRBJ1-6 and V is TRBV4-2, with D perhaps matching TRBD1 (5 bases). V lost 4 bases and J lost 8, with 12 bases in between. The CDR3 is 14 residues long. The germline CDR1 and CDR2 sequences are LGHNA and YNFKEQ. The CDR3 region has the DNA TGTGCCAGCAGCCCGCGGGTCAGGGATTCACCCCTCCACTTT. It codes for CASSPRVRDSPLHF.

The genes are TRBV11-2 and TRBJ2-1; D unclear. Germline assignment: CDR1 SGHAT and CDR2 FQNNGV. The CDR3 totals 13 residues. The germline V and J ends were trimmed by 0 bases and 5 bases, with 5 bases remaining between them. The CDR3 sequence is CASSLERNNEQFF. The CDR3 nucleotides read TGTGCCAGCAGCTTAGAACGGAACAATGAGCAGTTCTTC.

This sequence joins TRBV19 and TRBJ1-5; TRBD1 agrees at 7 bases. V dropped 2 bases and J dropped 4; count of bases not matched to a gene: 2. This CDR3 region has 14 residues. Germline CDR1 reads LNHDA; CDR2 reads SQIVND (reference sequence). The CDR3 here is CASSIIQGNQPQHF. CDR3 in DNA: TGTGCCAGTAGTATAATACAGGGGAATCAGCCCCAGCATTTT. Supplemented by reference TRBV19 and TRBJ1-5, the full variable domain reads DGGITQSPKYLFRKEGQNVTLSCEQNLNHDAMYWYRQDPGQGLRLIYYSQIVNDFQKGDIAEGYSVSREKKESFPLTVTSAQKNPTAFYLCASSIIQGNQPQHFGDGTRLSIL.

The chain employs TRBV2 and TRBJ2-2; TRBD1 or TRBD2 may be the D gene (6 bases each). CDR1 SNHLY and CDR2 FYNNEI come from the germline V gene. The CDR3 covers 15 residues. V lost 8 bases and J lost 1, with 14 bases in between. The CDR3 here is CASGGGARNTGELFF. In DNA form, the CDR3 reads TGTGCCAGCGGGGGCGGGGCCCGGAACACCGGGGAGCTGTTTTTT.

The chain uses TRBV28 and TRBJ1-4; 7 bases fit TRBD1. Per the germline V gene, CDR1 is MDHEN and CDR2 is SYDVKM. The CDR3 spans 15 residues. The junction had 10 bases not matched to a gene; V was cut back by 6 bases and J by 6 bases. In DNA, the CDR3 is TGTGCCAGCAGGCCATCCAGGGGGAACCATGAAAAACTGTTTTTT. The encoded protein is CASRPSRGNHEKLFF. Based on the CDR3 plus reference TRBV28 and TRBJ1-4, the full variable domain is DVKVTQSSRYLVKRTGEKVFLECVQDMDHENMFWYRQDPGLGLRLIYFSYDVKMKEKGDIPEGYSVSREKKERFSLILESASTNQTSMYLCASRPSRGNHEKLFFGSGTQLSVL.

The V call is TRBV7-2, the J call TRBJ1-2, with D possibly matching TRBD1 (5 bases). Trimming removed 1 base at V and 5 bases at J, with 14 bases between. Germline loops: CDR1 SGHTA, CDR2 FQGNSA. This CDR3 is built from 15 residues. CDR3 DNA sequence: TGTGCCAGCAGCTTAGGGCCAGGGAGGCAATATGGCTACACCTTC. Protein sequence: CASSLGPGRQYGYTF.

The V and J genes are TRBV7-2 and TRBJ2-5; weak D call: TRBD1 (6 bases). The end of the DNA is better explained by TRBJ2-7, so the J call may be wrong. The CDR3 totals 14 residues. CDR1 is SGHTA, CDR2 FQGNSA, per germline. Here the CDR3 reads CASSLRWGPNEQYF. CDR3 in DNA: TGTGCCAGCAGCTTACGTTGGGGGCCAAACGAGCAGTACTTC.

The chain combines TRBV18 with TRBJ1-1; a possible D gene is TRBD1 (6 bases). The CDR3 spans 16 residues. Germline CDR1 is KGHSH and CDR2 is LQKENI. The germline V and J ends were trimmed by 3 bases and 4 bases, with 18 bases remaining between them. CDR3 loop: CASSPTNRGAGTEAFF. CDR3 DNA sequence: TGTGCCAGCTCACCTACAAATAGGGGGGCAGGCACTGAAGCTTTCTTT.

V and J are TRBV5-1 and TRBJ1-4; 12 nucleotides line up with TRBD1. Germline V gene sequence: CDR1 SGHRS, CDR2 YFSETQ. The CDR3 spans 16 residues. The V and J ends lost 4 bases and 7 bases, in that order; junction bases with no gene match: 8. The CDR3 DNA sequence: TGCGCCAGCAGCGCGGGACAGGGGGCTTTCCCTGAAAAACTGTTTTTT. As protein: CASSAGQGAFPEKLFF.

This rearrangement joins TRBV5-1 to TRBJ1-1; D possibly corresponds to TRBD1 (6 bases). This CDR3 is built from 15 residues. In germline, CDR1 is SGHRS, CDR2 YFSETQ. V was pared by 2 bases and J by 3 bases, with 14 bases between. In nucleotides, the CDR3 is TGCGCCAGCAGCTTCGGGGGGGCTTGGGACACTGAAGCTTTCTTT. Translation gives CASSFGGAWDTEAFF.

This chain connects TRBV28 to TRBJ1-1, with TRBD1 matching 9 bases. The CDR3 consists of 14 residues. The V gene end was trimmed by 5 bases and the J gene end by 7 bases; junction bases not matched to a gene: 8. Germline V gene lookup returns CDR1 MDHEN and CDR2 SYDVKM. The CDR3 loop reads CASSPGTGRDEAFF. The CDR3 DNA sequence: TGTGCCAGCAGTCCCGGGACAGGGAGGGATGAAGCTTTCTTT.

The gene calls are TRBV13 and TRBJ1-6, with unresolved D. The CDR3 extends over 12 amino acids. Trimming left V 5 bases short and J 4 bases short, with 3 bases between. Germline CDR1 and CDR2: PRHDT and FYEKMQ (reference sequence). The DNA for the CDR3 is TGTGCCAGCAGCAGTTATAATTCACCCCTCCACTTT. This codes for CASSSYNSPLHF.

The chain uses TRBV28 and TRBJ1-3; the match to TRBD1 covers 7 bases. Looked up from germline, CDR1 is MDHEN and CDR2 is SYDVKM. This CDR3 spans 13 amino acids. V gave up 3 bases and J gave up 4 bases; unmatched junction bases: 0. The CDR3 here is CASSFRGGNTIYF. The DNA of the CDR3 is TGTGCCAGCAGTTTCAGGGGGGGAAACACCATATATTTT.

The V gene is TRBV27, the J gene TRBJ2-3; D possibly corresponds to TRBD2 (5 bases). Trimming took off 3 bases at V and 2 bases at J, with 12 bases between the two ends. CDR1 and CDR2 from the germline V gene are MNHEY and SMNVEV (reference sequence). The CDR3 is 15 residues long. The chain's CDR3 is CASSLASRLTDTQYF. The DNA of the CDR3 is TGTGCCAGCAGTTTGGCTAGCAGACTCACAGATACGCAGTATTTT.

This rearrangement joins TRBV28 to TRBJ1-1; D ambiguous. The germline V and J ends were trimmed by 5 bases and 8 bases, with 18 bases remaining between them. Germline-derived CDR1 and CDR2 are MDHEN and SYDVKM. The CDR3 spans 14 residues. Here the CDR3 DNA reads TGTGCCAGCAGTACGGGGAAGCCACATTTCGAAGCTTTCTTT. As protein: CASSTGKPHFEAFF.

This chain connects TRBV10-3 to TRBJ1-2; unclear D gene. The CDR3 runs 13 residues. The germline V and J ends were trimmed by 3 bases and 4 bases, with 9 bases remaining between them. Germline loops: CDR1 ENHRY, CDR2 SYGVKD. CDR3 residues: CAISEDRVYGYTF. The CDR3 DNA is TGTGCCATCAGTGAAGATAGGGTCTATGGCTACACCTTC.

The V call is TRBV29-1, the J call TRBJ1-2, with D perhaps matching TRBD1 (5 bases). Germline CDR1 reads SQVTM; CDR2 reads ANQGSEA. With 4 bases removed from V and 2 bases from J, the gap between germline ends came to 11 bases. There are 13 residues in the CDR3. CDR3 loop: CSVAGGNNYGYTF. CDR3 DNA sequence: TGCAGCGTTGCTGGGGGGAACAACTATGGCTACACCTTC.

This chain's CDR3 is CASSDSSGANVLTF. The CDR3 DNA follows: TGCGCCAGCAGCGACAGCTCTGGGGCCAACGTCCTGACTTTC. The gene calls are TRBV5-1 and TRBJ2-6, with D possibly being TRBD1 (5 bases). V was cut by 4 bases and J by 0 bases, with 5 bases left in between. The CDR3 sequence is 14 residues long. Germline CDR1 SGHRS, CDR2 YFSETQ.

The chain couples TRBV19 to TRBJ1-6; the D is unclear. The V gene's germline CDR1 is LNHDA and CDR2 SQIVND (reference sequence). The CDR3 extends over 16 amino acids. With 4 bases removed from V and 1 base from J, the gap between germline ends came to 11 bases. The DNA of the CDR3 is TGTGCCAGTAGTACGATCCGGATGTCCTATAATTCACCCCTCCACTTT. Its translation: CASSTIRMSYNSPLHF.

With respect to this clone: Compared with germline, one end of the junction differs, possibly owing to a read error. This rearrangement joins TRBV30 to TRBJ2-5; D not certain. CDR1 is GTSNPN, CDR2 SVGIG, per germline (reference sequence). This CDR3 spans 11 amino acids. CDR3 loop: CAWSSQLRVDF. CDR3 sequence (DNA): TGTGCCTGGAGTTCCCAGCTTCGGGTGGACTTC.